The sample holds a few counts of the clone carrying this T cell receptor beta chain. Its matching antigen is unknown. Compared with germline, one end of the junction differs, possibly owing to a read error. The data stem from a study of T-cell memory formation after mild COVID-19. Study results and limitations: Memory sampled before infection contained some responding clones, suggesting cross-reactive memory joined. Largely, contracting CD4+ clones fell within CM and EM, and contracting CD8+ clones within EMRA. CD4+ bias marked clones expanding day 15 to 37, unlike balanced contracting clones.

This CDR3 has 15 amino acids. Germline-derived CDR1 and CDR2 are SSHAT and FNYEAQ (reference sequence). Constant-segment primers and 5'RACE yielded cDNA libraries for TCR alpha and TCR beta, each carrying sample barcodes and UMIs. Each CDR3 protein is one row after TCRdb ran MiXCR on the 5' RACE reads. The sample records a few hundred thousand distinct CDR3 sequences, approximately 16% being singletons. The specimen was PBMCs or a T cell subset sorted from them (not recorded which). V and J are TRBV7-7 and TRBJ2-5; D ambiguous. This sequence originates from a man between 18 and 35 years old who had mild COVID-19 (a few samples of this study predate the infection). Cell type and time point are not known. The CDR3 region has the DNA TGTGCTAGCAGCTTGGCAGTAGCCCGAGGAGAGACCCAGTACTTC. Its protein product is CASSLAVARGETQYF.